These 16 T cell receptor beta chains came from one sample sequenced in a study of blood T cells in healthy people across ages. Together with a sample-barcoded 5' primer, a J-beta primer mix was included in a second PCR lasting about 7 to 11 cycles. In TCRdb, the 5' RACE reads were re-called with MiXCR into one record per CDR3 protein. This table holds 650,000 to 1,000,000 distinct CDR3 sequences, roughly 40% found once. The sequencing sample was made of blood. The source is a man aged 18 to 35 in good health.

DNA for the CDR3: TGTGCCAGCAGCGTAGGGGTAGCAATAAGGGCCTACAATGAGCAGTTCTTC. The encoded protein is CASSVGVAIRAYNEQFF. The chain carries TRBV9 and TRBJ2-1, with D uncertain. The CDR3 is 17 residues long. Germline V gene lookup returns CDR1 SGDLS and CDR2 YYNGEE. The V and J ends lost 0 bases and 2 bases respectively, with 15 bases between them.

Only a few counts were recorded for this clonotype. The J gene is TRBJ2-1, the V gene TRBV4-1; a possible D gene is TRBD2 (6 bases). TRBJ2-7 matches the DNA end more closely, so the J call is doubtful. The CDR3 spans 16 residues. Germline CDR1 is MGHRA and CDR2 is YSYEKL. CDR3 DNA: TGCGCCAGCAGCCAGGAGGGGTCGGGCTCCTACAATGAGCAGTACTTC. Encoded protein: CASSQEGSGSYNEQYF.

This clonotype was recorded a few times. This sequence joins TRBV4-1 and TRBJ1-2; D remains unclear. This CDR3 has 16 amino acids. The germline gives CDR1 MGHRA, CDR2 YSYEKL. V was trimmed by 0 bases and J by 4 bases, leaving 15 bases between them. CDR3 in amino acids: CASSQDYPGLFYGYTF. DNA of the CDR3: TGCGCCAGCAGCCAAGATTATCCAGGCCTATTCTATGGCTACACCTTC.

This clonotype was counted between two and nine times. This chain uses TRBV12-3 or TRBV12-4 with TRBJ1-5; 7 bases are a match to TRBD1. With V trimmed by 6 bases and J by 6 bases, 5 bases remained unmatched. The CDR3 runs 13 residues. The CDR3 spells CASREGAGQPQHF. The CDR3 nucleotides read TGTGCCAGCAGGGAGGGGGCGGGTCAGCCCCAGCATTTT.

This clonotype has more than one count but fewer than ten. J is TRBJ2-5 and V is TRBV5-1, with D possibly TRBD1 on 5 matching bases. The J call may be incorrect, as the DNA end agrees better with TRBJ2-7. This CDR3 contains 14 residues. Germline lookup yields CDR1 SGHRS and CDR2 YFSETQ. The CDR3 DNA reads TGCGCCAGCAGCCTAAGGGGTTCTTTTCACGAGCAGTACTTC. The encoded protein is CASSLRGSFHEQYF.

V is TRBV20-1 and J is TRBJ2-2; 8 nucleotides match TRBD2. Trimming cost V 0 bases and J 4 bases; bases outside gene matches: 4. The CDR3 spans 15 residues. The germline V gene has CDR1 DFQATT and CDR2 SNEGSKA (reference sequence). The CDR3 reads CSARDSGGVTGELFF. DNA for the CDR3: TGCAGTGCTAGAGACAGCGGGGGCGTCACCGGGGAGCTGTTTTTT.

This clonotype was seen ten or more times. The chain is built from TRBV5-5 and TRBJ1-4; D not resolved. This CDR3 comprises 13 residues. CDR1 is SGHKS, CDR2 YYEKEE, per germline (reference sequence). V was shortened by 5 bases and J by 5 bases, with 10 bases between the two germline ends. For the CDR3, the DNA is TGTGCCAGCAGTTCCACCAGGAATGAAAAACTGTTTTTT. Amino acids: CASSSTRNEKLFF.

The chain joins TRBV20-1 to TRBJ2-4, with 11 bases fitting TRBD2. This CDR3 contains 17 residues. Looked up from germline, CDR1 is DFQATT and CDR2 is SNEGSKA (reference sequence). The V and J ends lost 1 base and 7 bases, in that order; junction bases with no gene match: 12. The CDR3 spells CSARASGGPVILNIQYF. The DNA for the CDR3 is TGCAGTGCTAGAGCTAGCGGGGGGCCGGTAATATTGAACATTCAGTACTTC.

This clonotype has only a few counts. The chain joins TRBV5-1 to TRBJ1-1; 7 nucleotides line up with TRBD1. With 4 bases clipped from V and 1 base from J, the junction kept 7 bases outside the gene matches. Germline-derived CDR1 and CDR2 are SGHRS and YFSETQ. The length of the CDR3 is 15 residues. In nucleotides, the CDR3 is TGCGCCAGCAGCCCCTGGACAGGACCGAACACTGAAGCTTTCTTT. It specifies CASSPWTGPNTEAFF.

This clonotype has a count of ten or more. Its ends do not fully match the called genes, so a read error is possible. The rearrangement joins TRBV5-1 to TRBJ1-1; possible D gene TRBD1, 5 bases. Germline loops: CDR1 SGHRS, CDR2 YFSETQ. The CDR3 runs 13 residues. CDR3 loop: CASSWGLNTEAFF. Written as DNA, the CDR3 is TGTGCCAGCAGTTGGGGACTTAACACTGAAGCTTTCTTT.

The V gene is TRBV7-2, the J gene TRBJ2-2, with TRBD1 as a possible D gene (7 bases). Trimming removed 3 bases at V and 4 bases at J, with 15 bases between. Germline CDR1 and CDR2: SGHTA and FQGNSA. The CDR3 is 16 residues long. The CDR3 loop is CASSFDRVGGTGELFF. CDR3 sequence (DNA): TGTGCCAGCAGCTTTGACAGGGTCGGGGGCACCGGGGAGCTGTTTTTT. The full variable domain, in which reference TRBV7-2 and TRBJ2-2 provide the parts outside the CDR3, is GAGVSQSPSNKVTEKGKDVELRCDPISGHTALYWYRQSLGQGLEFLIYFQGNSAPDKSGLPSDRFSAERTGGSVSTLTIQRTQQEDSAVYLCASSFDRVGGTGELFFGEGSRLTVL.

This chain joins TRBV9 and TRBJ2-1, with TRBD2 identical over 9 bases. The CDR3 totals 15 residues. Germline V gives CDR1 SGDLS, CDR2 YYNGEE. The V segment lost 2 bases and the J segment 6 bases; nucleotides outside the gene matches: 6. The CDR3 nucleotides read TGTGCCAGCAGCGTGGTAGCGGGGGATTCCAATGAGCAGTTCTTC. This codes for CASSVVAGDSNEQFF.

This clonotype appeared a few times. The CDR3 protein is CASSRSRGINTGELFF. CDR3 nucleotides: TGTGCCAGCAGTCGGTCCAGGGGGATAAACACCGGGGAGCTGTTTTTT. The chain employs TRBV12-3 or TRBV12-4 and TRBJ2-2; 7 nucleotides agree with TRBD1. The CDR3 is 16 amino acids. The trim removed 5 bases at V and 2 bases at J, leaving 8 bases unmatched.

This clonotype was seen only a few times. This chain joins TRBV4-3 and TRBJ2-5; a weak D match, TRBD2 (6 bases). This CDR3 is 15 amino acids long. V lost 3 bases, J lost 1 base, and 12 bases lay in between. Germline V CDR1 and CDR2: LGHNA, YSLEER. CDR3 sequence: CASSQGSGPQETQYF. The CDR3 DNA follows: TGCGCCAGCAGCCAGGGGAGCGGGCCCCAAGAGACCCAGTACTTC.

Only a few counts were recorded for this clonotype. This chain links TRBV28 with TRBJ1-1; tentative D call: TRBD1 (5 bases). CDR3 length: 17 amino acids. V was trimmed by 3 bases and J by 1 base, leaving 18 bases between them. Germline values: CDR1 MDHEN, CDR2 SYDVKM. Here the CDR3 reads CASSFQIDYGANTEAFF. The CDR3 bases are TGTGCCAGCAGTTTCCAAATCGACTACGGGGCGAACACTGAAGCTTTCTTT. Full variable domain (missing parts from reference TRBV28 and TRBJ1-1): DVKVTQSSRYLVKRTGEKVFLECVQDMDHENMFWYRQDPGLGLRLIYFSYDVKMKEKGDIPEGYSVSREKKERFSLILESASTNQTSMYLCASSFQIDYGANTEAFFGQGTRLTVV.

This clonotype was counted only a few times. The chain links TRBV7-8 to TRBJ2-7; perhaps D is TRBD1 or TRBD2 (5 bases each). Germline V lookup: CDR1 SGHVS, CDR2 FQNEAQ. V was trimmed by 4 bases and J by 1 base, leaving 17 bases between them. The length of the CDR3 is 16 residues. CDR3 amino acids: CASSWAQGRLSYEQYF. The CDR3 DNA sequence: TGTGCCAGCAGCTGGGCCCAGGGACGGTTGTCCTACGAGCAGTACTTC.